This T cell receptor beta chain was identified in a study of cytomegalovirus exposure and HLA in healthy donors (dated by TCRdb to the late 2010s). Notes on the research overall: According to a later analysis, one platform produced both the 100 to 150 validation repertoires and the approximately 660 repertoires of the first cohort. The study aimed to test whether cataloging public T cell receptors could reveal signatures of past pathogen exposure. Along with the approximately 670-subject first cohort, a separate validation cohort of over a hundred different subjects was used. The study combined high-throughput TCR immunosequencing, statistical association of individual TCRs with disease status, and machine learning to predict cytomegalovirus infection status.

Library generation was performed with the immunoSEQ multiplex PCR assay. The study's own analysis went as follows. A statistical classification framework was built to diagnose cytomegalovirus status from the catalog of TCR beta chain sequences. Not all clones reach the TCRdb copy of this immuneACCESS table, which keeps in-frame sequences only. Checked studies attribute under half of the gap to unresolved V genes and leave the rest unexplained. The DNA gave D and trimming, while V, J and clone size come from that table. This sample holds about 130,000 clones; around 96% were observed only once. Jointly, the top ten make up about 1.7% of the sample. Study-level results and caveats: It was suggested by the authors that the approach could potentially be generalized to other disease states and immunological phenotypes. The validation cohort had no HLA typing available for a later analysis, so co-occurrence within that cohort was assessed over all 120 or so repertoires. A few of the identified cytomegalovirus-associated TCR beta chains were confirmed in vitro to be specific for cytomegalovirus antigens. Across donors, most TCR sequences were observed very rarely, whereas some public TCRs were present in many individuals. A later analysis found that TCRs clustered in the first cohort also tended to co-occur in the 120 or so validation repertoires, with more than 90% of cluster scores above 0. Cytomegalovirus status was reported to be diagnosed by the classifier with high specificity and sensitivity in both the original and validation cohorts. The study gave a list of some 150 TCR beta chains associated with cytomegalovirus.

Separate from the approximately 670-subject first cohort, the validation cohort of more than 90 subjects was the group to which the donors belonged. Trimming removed 4 bases from V and 0 bases from J, leaving 20 bases between the germline ends. Via the germline V gene, CDR1 is SGHRS and CDR2 YFSETQ. Counted from cysteine to phenylalanine, this CDR3 has 18 amino acids. CDR3 DNA is the only sequence kept; it has 54 bases, read in frame from the first base. As regards this clone: Its specific antigen is unknown. The input lacks base qualities; no much larger clone sits a single base away.

The chain is encoded by TRBV5-1 joined to TRBJ2-1, with a tentative D gene TRBD2 over 6 matching bases. The sequence was obtained from a man aged 18 to 29 in good health and CMV-seronegative. The sequenced sample consisted of PBMCs. The CDR3 here reads CASSPQGSPEGSYNEQFF. The bases read TGCGCCAGCAGCCCACAAGGGTCCCCGGAGGGCTCCTACAATGAGCAGTTCTTC.